These T cell receptor beta chains were read from a single sample in a study of T cell responses to AZD1222 COVID-19 vaccine. Assay: immunoSEQ multiplex PCR; the TCRdb copy retains only in-frame clones and omits some. The table has about 110,000 clones, about 90% seen once. Sequenced here: peripheral blood, sampled 28 days after the second AZD1222 dose. All receptors derive from an adult who received the AZD1222 COVID-19 vaccine. The CDR3 runs from the conserved cysteine through the conserved F or W. The order of the fields is V gene, J gene, clone size, D gene, CDR3 protein, CDR3 DNA. D genes are given only for firm matches. Clone size is given for some rows only: seen once, a few or many times, or a class if the clone is expanded.

v_call: TRBV7-8; j_call: TRBJ1-1; clone_size: -; d_call: -; cdr3_aa: CASSPTRGMAFF; cdr3_nt: TGTGCCAGCAGCCCTACAAGGGGGATGGCTTTCTTT
v_call: TRBV9; j_call: TRBJ2-3; clone_size: -; d_call: -; cdr3_aa: CASSVGQISLDTQYF; cdr3_nt: TGTGCCAGCAGCGTAGGACAGATTTCCCTAGATACGCAGTATTTT
v_call: TRBV9; j_call: TRBJ1-6; clone_size: -; d_call: TRBD1; cdr3_aa: CASSVETGDSPLHF; cdr3_nt: TGTGCCAGCAGCGTGGAGACAGGGGATTCACCCCTCCACTTT
v_call: TRBV7-2; j_call: TRBJ2-7; clone_size: few; d_call: TRBD1; cdr3_aa: CASRENPGQGDEQYF; cdr3_nt: TGTGCCAGCAGAGAGAACCCCGGACAGGGAGACGAGCAGTACTTC
v_call: TRBV28; j_call: TRBJ1-4; clone_size: -; d_call: TRBD1; cdr3_aa: CASSLGTGGNEKLFF; cdr3_nt: TGTGCCAGCAGTCTCGGGACAGGGGGCAATGAAAAACTGTTTTTT
v_call: TRBV9; j_call: TRBJ1-2; clone_size: many; d_call: TRBD1; cdr3_aa: CASSVGAQGALGLGGYTF; cdr3_nt: TGTGCCAGCAGCGTAGGGGCACAGGGGGCGCTGGGTCTTGGTGGCTACACCTTC
v_call: TRBV6-5; j_call: TRBJ2-7; clone_size: -; d_call: -; cdr3_aa: CASTPGNSYEQYF; cdr3_nt: TGTGCCAGCACCCCTGGGAACTCCTACGAGCAGTACTTC
v_call: TRBV2; j_call: TRBJ2-7; clone_size: -; d_call: -; cdr3_aa: CARSTRVGIIYEQYF; cdr3_nt: TGTGCCAGGTCGACCAGGGTCGGAATTATCTACGAGCAGTACTTC
v_call: TRBV7-9; j_call: TRBJ2-7; clone_size: -; d_call: -; cdr3_aa: CASSLVGGGYEQYF; cdr3_nt: TGTGCCAGCAGCTTAGTAGGAGGGGGGTACGAGCAGTACTTC
v_call: TRBV4-1; j_call: TRBJ1-3; clone_size: many; d_call: -; cdr3_aa: CASSQTPPSGNTIYF; cdr3_nt: TGCGCCAGCAGCCAAACACCTCCCTCTGGAAACACCATATATTTT
v_call: TRBV6-5; j_call: TRBJ2-7; clone_size: -; d_call: TRBD2; cdr3_aa: CASSSSGGYYEQYF; cdr3_nt: TGTGCCAGCAGTTCGAGCGGGGGGTACTACGAGCAGTACTTC
v_call: TRBV2; j_call: TRBJ2-3; clone_size: -; d_call: TRBD2; cdr3_aa: CASSEGLAGTDTQYF; cdr3_nt: TGTGCCAGCAGTGAAGGGCTAGCGGGCACAGATACGCAGTATTTT
v_call: TRBV7-9; j_call: TRBJ1-2; clone_size: -; d_call: -; cdr3_aa: CASAGVYGYTF; cdr3_nt: TGTGCCAGCGCGGGGGTCTATGGCTACACCTTC
v_call: TRBV1; j_call: TRBJ1-4; clone_size: -; d_call: -; cdr3_aa: CTSSQIRDRDREKLFF; cdr3_nt: TGCACCAGCAGCCAGATCCGGGACAGGGACAGGGAAAAACTGTTTTTT
v_call: TRBV19; j_call: TRBJ1-4; clone_size: once; d_call: -; cdr3_aa: CASSSTDADEKLFF; cdr3_nt: TGTGCCAGTAGCTCGACAGACGCCGATGAAAAACTGTTTTTT
v_call: TRBV7-3; j_call: TRBJ2-2; clone_size: -; d_call: -; cdr3_aa: CASSSSPVAGELFF; cdr3_nt: TGTGCCAGCAGCTCTTCCCCAGTTGCCGGGGAGCTGTTTTTT